These T cell receptor beta chains were read from a single sample in a study of cytomegalovirus exposure and HLA in healthy donors. TCRdb's table, derived via immunoSEQ multiplex PCR, lists solely in-frame clones and lacks some. The sample has roughly 250,000 clones, around 90% seen once. The source material was PBMCs. The source of these receptors is a woman aged 18-29 years in good health and CMV-seronegative. CDR3s include the opening cysteine and the closing phenylalanine or tryptophan. The D gene is left open where the match is weak. Not all rows give a size; the values are once, few, many and, for expanded clones, a class.

j_call | clone_size | d_call | v_call | cdr3_aa | cdr3_nt
TRBJ2-5 | NA | TRBD1 | TRBV7-2 | CASSLGGQGQETQYF | TGTGCCAGCAGCTTAGGGGGACAGGGGCAAGAGACCCAGTACTTC
TRBJ1-4 | NA | TRBD1 | TRBV7-2 | CASSVGTVATNEKLFF | TGTGCCAGCAGCGTGGGGACAGTAGCAACTAATGAAAAACTGTTTTTT
TRBJ2-1 | NA | NA | TRBV10-2 | CASKGVGLYNEQFF | TGCGCCAGCAAAGGGGTAGGCCTATACAATGAGCAGTTCTTC
TRBJ1-2 | NA | NA | TRBV9 | CASSVDPGFNYGYTF | TGTGCCAGCAGCGTAGATCCAGGATTTAACTATGGCTACACCTTC
TRBJ1-2 | NA | TRBD1 | TRBV28 | CASSTPGQGARYGYTF | TGTGCCAGCAGTACTCCGGGACAGGGGGCGCGGTATGGCTACACCTTC
TRBJ1-3 | NA | TRBD1 | TRBV7-8 | CASSPLRQGARSGNTIYF | TGTGCCAGCAGCCCCCTGAGACAGGGGGCGAGGTCTGGAAACACCATATATTTT
TRBJ2-1 | NA | TRBD2 | TRBV14 | CASSPEWLGSGRYNEQFF | TGTGCCAGCAGCCCAGAATGGTTGGGTAGCGGGCGTTACAATGAGCAGTTCTTC
TRBJ2-3 | NA | NA | TRBV7-6 | CASSLARGADTQYF | TGTGCCAGCAGCTTAGCGCGGGGCGCAGATACGCAGTATTTT
TRBJ1-1 | NA | NA | TRBV6-5 | CASSYIDRNTEAFF | TGTGCCAGCAGTTACATCGACAGAAACACTGAAGCTTTCTTT
TRBJ2-5 | NA | TRBD2 | TRBV13 | CASRGGLESETQYF | TGTGCCAGCAGGGGGGGACTAGAGTCAGAGACCCAGTACTTC
TRBJ2-2 | NA | TRBD2 | TRBV7-9 | CASSSTSGGNTGELFF | TGTGCCAGCAGCTCCACTAGCGGGGGAAACACCGGGGAGCTGTTTTTT
TRBJ1-6 | NA | NA | TRBV7-8 | CASSLAQENSPLHF | TGTGCCAGCAGCTTAGCGCAGGAAAATTCACCCCTCCACTTT
TRBJ2-3 | once | TRBD2 | TRBV28 | CASSTNIPAGVADTQYF | TGTGCCAGCAGTACCAACATCCCAGCGGGGGTGGCAGATACGCAGTATTTT
TRBJ2-1 | NA | NA | TRBV5-1 | CASSLARAHEQFF | TGCGCCAGCAGCTTGGCCAGGGCCCATGAGCAGTTCTTC
TRBJ2-7 | NA | NA | TRBV5-6 | CASSPELKLTAYEQYF | TGTGCCAGCAGCCCCGAACTAAAACTGACAGCCTACGAGCAGTACTTC
TRBJ2-7 | NA | TRBD1 | TRBV6-1 | CASSRGLASEQYF | TGTGCCAGCAGCAGGGGGCTAGCGAGCGAGCAGTACTTC
TRBJ1-5 | NA | NA | TRBV7-6 | CASSLVCQTIQSQPQHF | TGTGCCAGCAGCTTAGTGTGCCAGACAATCCAATCTCAGCCCCAGCATTTT